The clone carrying this T cell receptor (beta chain) was picked up a small number of times. TCRdb passed the 5' RACE reads through MiXCR, listing each CDR3 protein once. This table holds more than 150,000 distinct CDR3 sequences, 10% to 15% found once. This entry comes from a study of CD8 T cells in ankylosing spondylitis. The CDR3 runs 15 residues. CDR1 is KGHDR and CDR2 is SFDVKD in the germline V gene. The trim removed 1 base at V and 6 bases at J, leaving 5 bases unmatched. The chain combines TRBV24-1 with TRBJ2-1, with 7 bases matching TRBD1. The source is a female donor with ankylosing spondylitis or in good health (not recorded which). The sequenced sample was blood, either unsorted or a sorted T cell fraction (not recorded which). The CDR3 DNA is TGTGCCACCAGTGATTTTTTACAGGGGATCAATGAGCAGTTCTTC. This codes for CATSDFLQGINEQFF.